This T cell receptor beta chain was observed in a study of CD8 T cells in ankylosing spondylitis. TCRdb redid the calling of the 5' RACE reads with MiXCR, one entry per CDR3 protein. Here the sample spans fewer than 250,000 distinct CDR3 sequences, around a quarter being singletons. This clonotype was seen repeatedly, ten times or more. The target antigen is unknown. Regarding the study as a whole: It was reported that disease-linked clones were significantly enriched in matched ankylosing spondylitis synovial fluid. Disease-linked clones bore a CD8+ phenotype, appearing relatively rarely in peripheral blood.

Deletions cut 2 bases from V and 0 bases from J, with 16 bases between. The CDR3 extends over 16 amino acids. The germline V gene encodes CDR1 SQVTM and CDR2 ANQGSEA. The V call is TRBV29-1, the J call TRBJ2-5; D possibly corresponds to TRBD2 (6 bases). The sequence was obtained from a male donor with ankylosing spondylitis or in good health (not recorded which). The source material was blood, either unsorted or a sorted T cell fraction (not recorded which). CDR3 region: CSVELLSGRHQETQYF. In nucleotides, the CDR3 is TGCAGCGTTGAACTCCTTAGCGGCCGACACCAAGAGACCCAGTACTTC.